The 31 T cell receptor beta chains given below trace back to one sample, sequenced in a study of blood T cell repertoires in COVID-19. Sequencing was performed with immunoSEQ multiplex PCR; in TCRdb, only in-frame clones are kept and a portion is missing. The table has 100,000 to 150,000 clones, 65% to 85% seen once; the top ten hold approximately 2%. Material: peripheral blood. These receptors all come from a man aged 65 to 79 with acute or convalescent COVID-19.

The chain is built from TRBV7-3 and TRBJ2-1, with D perhaps matching TRBD2 (7 bases). Germline loops: CDR1 SGHTA, CDR2 FQGTGA. The V end lost 0 bases, the J end lost 8 bases, and 14 bases lay between the germline ends. The CDR3 runs 15 residues. For the CDR3, the DNA is TGTGCCAGCAGCTTAACCGGGGGGCGCATCGATGAGCAGTTCTTC. Residues: CASSLTGGRIDEQFF.

Only one count was recorded for this clone. V gene TRBV27 combines with J gene TRBJ2-3, with D possibly matching TRBD2 (5 bases). CDR3 size: 13 residues. V lost 3 bases and J 6 bases, leaving 10 bases between the germline ends. The germline V gene encodes CDR1 MNHEY and CDR2 SMNVEV (reference sequence). DNA for the CDR3: TGTGCCAGCAGTTTCAAGAGAGGGGATACGCAGTATTTT. It codes for CASSFKRGDTQYF.

The chain has TRBV19 and TRBJ1-5; D perhaps matches TRBD1 (6 bases). This CDR3 has 16 amino acids. CDR1 is LNHDA, CDR2 SQIVND, per germline (reference sequence). V was cut by 0 bases and J by 3 bases, with 12 bases left in between. CDR3 amino acids: CASSIEGHLFNQPQHF. Written as DNA, the CDR3 is TGTGCCAGTAGTATAGAGGGACACCTATTCAATCAGCCCCAGCATTTT.

The CDR3 region has the DNA TGTGCCAGCAGCGAACCTCACAGAATTTTCAATCAGCCCCAGCATTTT. Amino acid sequence: CASSEPHRIFNQPQHF. V usage is TRBV21-1 and J usage is TRBJ1-5; the D call TRBD1 from the table was never checked on the DNA. TRBV21-1 is listed as a pseudogene. There are 16 residues in the CDR3.

This clone has a handful of counts. The V call is TRBV11-2, the J call TRBJ1-2; possibly TRBD1 for D (6 bases). The CDR3 contains 15 residues. Germline V gene lookup returns CDR1 SGHAT and CDR2 FQNNGV. V was cut by 5 bases and J by 4 bases, with 17 bases left in between. The CDR3 sequence is CASSPDPGHLYGYTF. The CDR3 coding sequence is TGTGCCAGCAGCCCGGATCCGGGACACCTCTATGGCTACACCTTC.

This chain links TRBV19 with TRBJ2-7; weak D call: TRBD2 (6 bases). Trimming pared 2 bases from V and 7 bases from J, leaving 15 bases between. Germline V gene data show CDR1 as LNHDA and CDR2 as SQIVND (reference sequence). The CDR3 loop spans 14 amino acids. This CDR3 reads CASSIKGGLWEQYF. Here the CDR3 DNA reads TGTGCCAGTAGTATAAAAGGAGGGCTCTGGGAGCAGTACTTC.

V gene TRBV24-1 combines with J gene TRBJ1-3; D is uncertain. This CDR3 is 10 amino acids long. Trimming stripped 8 bases from V and 8 bases from J, with 6 bases between. Germline CDR1 and CDR2: KGHDR and SFDVKD. The CDR3 region has the DNA TGTGCCACCATCCCGGACACCATATATTTT. It is translated as CATIPDTIYF.

This clone was observed many times. This sample also contains other DNA sequences that code for the same CDR3. The chain couples TRBV5-1 to TRBJ2-2; D gene unclear. The CDR3 runs to 14 residues. In germline, CDR1 is SGHRS, CDR2 YFSETQ. V dropped 1 base and J dropped 1 base, with 5 bases sitting between them. CDR3 nucleotide sequence: TGCGCCAGCAGCTTGTCAGGGAACACCGGGGAGCTGTTTTTT. Its translation is CASSLSGNTGELFF.

This clone was picked up a small number of times. This chain joins TRBV19 and TRBJ2-2, with 10 nucleotides matching TRBD1. The trim removed 7 bases at V and 4 bases at J, leaving 9 bases unmatched. Germline V gives CDR1 LNHDA, CDR2 SQIVND (reference sequence). The CDR3 is made up of 16 amino acids. CDR3 protein: CASTGRTGGITGELFF. In nucleotides, the CDR3 is TGTGCCAGTACCGGACGGACAGGGGGAATCACCGGGGAGCTGTTTTTT. The full variable domain, in which reference TRBV19 and TRBJ2-2 provide the parts outside the CDR3, is DGGITQSPKYLFRKEGQNVTLSCEQNLNHDAMYWYRQDPGQGLRLIYYSQIVNDFQKGDIAEGYSVSREKKESFPLTVTSAQKNPTAFYLCASTGRTGGITGELFFGEGSRLTVL.

The chain couples TRBV5-1 to TRBJ1-4; no clear D gene. The CDR3 totals 13 residues. The germline gives CDR1 SGHRS, CDR2 YFSETQ. The germline V and J ends were trimmed by 0 bases and 8 bases, with 8 bases remaining between them. The CDR3 sequence is CASSLARFEKLFF. The CDR3 DNA reads as TGCGCCAGCAGCTTGGCGAGGTTCGAAAAACTGTTTTTT.

The chain combines TRBV7-8 with TRBJ2-7; the match to TRBD1 covers 7 bases. The CDR3 spans 15 residues. In germline, CDR1 is SGHVS, CDR2 FQNEAQ. Trimming removed 5 bases from V and 0 bases from J; junction bases left unmatched: 7. The CDR3: CASSQSWTGSYEQYF. The CDR3 region has the DNA TGTGCCAGCAGCCAGAGTTGGACAGGCTCCTACGAGCAGTACTTC.

The V call is TRBV10-2, the J call TRBJ1-5, with D possibly being TRBD1 (6 bases). This CDR3 region has 15 residues. CDR1 is WSHSY, CDR2 SAAADI, per germline. V dropped 6 bases and J dropped 2 bases, with 14 bases sitting between them. CDR3 loop: CASRQGTQGNQPQHF. The CDR3 DNA reads TGCGCCAGCAGACAGGGTACCCAGGGCAATCAGCCCCAGCATTTT.

The chain carries TRBV19 and TRBJ1-3; D possibly corresponds to TRBD1 (6 bases). Germline CDR1 is LNHDA and CDR2 is SQIVND (reference sequence). This CDR3 region has 15 residues. With 2 bases removed from V and 9 bases from J, the gap between germline ends came to 17 bases. The CDR3 region is CASSISADRPATIYF. CDR3 nucleotide sequence: TGTGCCAGTAGTATATCGGCCGACAGGCCGGCCACCATATATTTT.

This clone was seen only once. The gene calls are TRBV7-2 and TRBJ2-3; 14 bases agree with TRBD2. The CDR3 length is 16 residues. The J segment lost 5 bases and the V segment lost 2 bases, leaving 3 bases of the junction unmatched. Germline-derived CDR1 and CDR2 are SGHTA and FQGNSA. The chain's CDR3 is CASSLRGLAGVDTQYF. The DNA of the CDR3 is TGTGCCAGCAGCTTAAGGGGACTAGCGGGGGTAGATACGCAGTATTTT.

A few counts support this clone. The CDR3 loop reads CASSLREGTEAFF. The DNA for the CDR3 is TGTGCCAGCAGCCTACGGGAAGGCACTGAAGCTTTCTTT. The chain has TRBV27 and TRBJ1-1; no firm D call. Trimming left V 6 bases short and J 4 bases short, with 12 bases between. The germline V gene encodes CDR1 MNHEY and CDR2 SMNVEV (reference sequence). There are 13 residues in the CDR3.

The CDR3 DNA reads as TGTGCCAGCTCACCACAGTTAGTCGTAGGGGGCAGCGCGAGCTACACCTTC. Its protein product is CASSPQLVVGGSASYTF. The chain links TRBV18 to TRBJ1-2, with 7 nucleotides matching TRBD1. Germline CDR1 reads KGHSH; CDR2 reads LQKENI. CDR3 length equals 17 residues. Losses at the gene ends were 1 base for V and 9 bases for J; bases not matched to a gene: 17.

This chain connects TRBV18 to TRBJ1-1; a possible D gene is TRBD1 (5 bases). This CDR3 is built from 15 residues. CDR1 and CDR2 from the germline V gene are KGHSH and LQKENI. The V end was cut by 0 bases, the J end by 4 bases, with 12 bases between. CDR3 DNA: TGTGCCAGCTCACCACCTAAGGGGCCCGGCACTGAAGCTTTCTTT. The encoded protein is CASSPPKGPGTEAFF.

The chain is built from TRBV7-2 and TRBJ1-3; D possibly corresponds to TRBD1 (6 bases). The germline V gene encodes CDR1 SGHTA and CDR2 FQGNSA. The CDR3 is 15 residues long. With 5 bases removed from V and 0 bases from J, the gap between germline ends came to 11 bases. CDR3 residues: CASSPGVYSGNTIYF. The CDR3 DNA sequence: TGTGCCAGCAGCCCAGGGGTCTACTCTGGAAACACCATATATTTT.

The chain uses TRBV20-1 and TRBJ1-2, with no clear D. There are 13 residues in the CDR3. CDR1 and CDR2 (germline): DFQATT, SNEGSKA (reference sequence). Trimming left V 3 bases short and J 4 bases short, with 12 bases between. The CDR3 DNA reads as TGCAGTGCTAGTCGGCCGACATCCTATGGCTACACCTTC. This translates into CSASRPTSYGYTF.

V and J are TRBV3-1 (or the pseudogene TRBV3-2) and TRBJ1-6, with no clear D. Per the germline V gene, CDR1 is LGHDT and CDR2 is YNNKEL (reference sequence). CDR3 length: 12 residues. Trimming cost V 4 bases and J 6 bases, with 4 bases left between them. The CDR3 loop is CASSPGNSPLHF. DNA of the CDR3: TGTGCCAGCAGCCCCGGTAATTCACCCCTCCACTTT.

On this clone: This may stem from a read error, because a much larger clone lies one nucleotide away. This chain uses TRBV12-1 with TRBJ2-6; TRBD2 reflects the table's D call only, with no check against the DNA. TRBV12-1 corresponds to a pseudogene. The CDR3 is made up of 17 amino acids. The CDR3 region has the DNA TGTGCCAGCAACTTTGGAGCGGGGGTCTCTGGGGCCAACGTCCTGACTTTC. This encodes CASNFGAGVSGANVLTF.

The chain recombines TRBV5-6 with TRBJ1-2, with 7 bases fitting TRBD1. Germline lookup yields CDR1 SGHDT and CDR2 YYEEEE. The CDR3 contains 14 residues. V lost 4 bases and J lost 5; bases outside the gene matches: 8. This chain's CDR3 is CASSQTGLRYGYTF. The CDR3, as DNA: TGTGCCAGCAGCCAGACAGGGCTGAGGTATGGCTACACCTTC.

The J gene is TRBJ2-3, the V gene TRBV4-1, with D perhaps TRBD2 (7 bases). The V end lost 2 bases, the J end lost 1 base, and 10 bases lay between the germline ends. The length of the CDR3 is 15 residues. Per germline, CDR1 MGHRA and CDR2 YSYEKL. The CDR3 spells CASSQNGGRTDTQYF. DNA for the CDR3: TGCGCCAGCAGCCAAAACGGGGGGCGCACAGATACGCAGTATTTT.

The V and J genes are TRBV7-2 and TRBJ1-4, with 9 bases that match TRBD1. The ends lost 1 base at V and 6 bases at J; junction bases unmatched: 3. The germline V gene encodes CDR1 SGHTA and CDR2 FQGNSA. CDR3 size: 15 residues. The CDR3 spells CASSLGDRDHEKLFF. The DNA for the CDR3 is TGTGCCAGCAGCTTAGGGGACAGGGACCATGAAAAACTGTTTTTT. Combining the CDR3 with reference TRBV7-2 and TRBJ1-4 gives the whole variable domain GAGVSQSPSNKVTEKGKDVELRCDPISGHTALYWYRQSLGQGLEFLIYFQGNSAPDKSGLPSDRFSAERTGGSVSTLTIQRTQQEDSAVYLCASSLGDRDHEKLFFGSGTQLSVL.

The genes are TRBV2 and TRBJ1-3, with TRBD1 identical over 7 bases. Germline CDR1 SNHLY, CDR2 FYNNEI. CDR3 size: 20 residues. The V gene end was trimmed by 0 bases and the J gene end by 1 base; junction bases not matched to a gene: 15. Here the CDR3 DNA reads TGTGCCAGCAGTGAAGCTTTGGGACAGTATAGGGCCCTATCTGGAAACACCATATATTTT. This codes for CASSEALGQYRALSGNTIYF.

This clone appeared once. This chain joins TRBV5-5 and TRBJ2-7; maybe TRBD1 (6 bases). Between the trimmed V and J ends, which lost 5 bases and 3 bases, there was a span of 21 bases. CDR3 length: 16 residues. From germline, CDR1 is SGHKS and CDR2 YYEKEE (reference sequence). The CDR3 reads CASRAILGQPFYEQYF. The DNA of the CDR3 is TGTGCCAGCAGGGCGATACTAGGACAGCCCTTCTACGAGCAGTACTTC.

V usage is TRBV29-1 and J usage is TRBJ1-1; D uncertain. Trimming removed 5 bases from V and 3 bases from J, with 7 bases in between. The germline CDR1 and CDR2 sequences are SQVTM and ANQGSEA. This CDR3 has 11 residues. The DNA of the CDR3 is TGCAGCGTTCTCCGGGACACTGAAGCTTTCTTT. Translating gives CSVLRDTEAFF.

The chain uses TRBV29-1 and TRBJ2-3; 8 nucleotides match TRBD1. Trimming cost V 5 bases and J 3 bases; bases outside gene matches: 4. Germline CDR1 is SQVTM and CDR2 is ANQGSEA. The CDR3 consists of 13 residues. CDR3 sequence (DNA): TGCAGCGTTCTTAGACAGGGGACAGATACGCAGTATTTT. Translation: CSVLRQGTDTQYF.

The chain has TRBV10-3 and TRBJ1-1; weak D call: TRBD1 (6 bases). V shed 8 bases and J shed 1 base, with 14 bases lying between them. This CDR3 is built from 14 residues. The germline CDR1 and CDR2 sequences are ENHRY and SYGVKD. Written as DNA, the CDR3 is TGTGCCATCCAGGGGAGTCGGTCGAACACTGAAGCTTTCTTT. Translating gives CAIQGSRSNTEAFF.

V is TRBV18 and J is TRBJ1-1; no firm D call. The length of the CDR3 is 16 residues. The germline V and J ends were trimmed by 3 bases and 11 bases, with 25 bases remaining between them. CDR1 is KGHSH, CDR2 LQKENI, per germline. CDR3 sequence: CASSPGPSPHYMKAFF. CDR3 coding DNA: TGTGCCAGCTCACCGGGCCCCAGCCCCCATTATATGAAGGCTTTCTTT.

This clone was observed a single time. CDR3 amino acids: CATSGQGGSGELFF. As DNA, the CDR3 is TGTGCCACCTCCGGACAGGGGGGATCCGGGGAGCTGTTTTTT. The chain recombines TRBV24-1 with TRBJ2-2, with TRBD1 identical over 10 bases. Trimming cost V 9 bases and J 6 bases; bases outside gene matches: 6. The CDR3 consists of 14 residues. Germline CDR1 and CDR2: KGHDR and SFDVKD.